Shown below are 31 T cell receptor beta chains from a single sample sequenced in a study of blood T cells in healthy people across ages. A second roughly 6 to 11 cycle PCR used barcoded and J-beta primers. In TCRdb, the 5' RACE reads were re-called with MiXCR into one record per CDR3 protein. The table lists about 800,000 distinct CDR3 sequences, 58% of them singletons, with about 20% in the top ten. The material sequenced was blood. The receptor set was obtained from a man in his thirties or forties in good health.

This rearrangement joins TRBV6-5 to TRBJ1-2; 9 positions match TRBD1. The CDR3 consists of 14 residues. J gave up 4 bases and V 6 bases, and 6 bases lay outside the gene matches. Germline V CDR1 and CDR2: MNHEY, SVGAGI. Here the CDR3 reads CASRRDRVGYGYTF. As DNA, the CDR3 is TGTGCCAGCAGAAGGGACAGGGTTGGCTATGGCTACACCTTC.

J is TRBJ2-1 and V is TRBV11-2; D gene uncertain. Trimming cost V 4 bases and J 4 bases, with 11 bases left between them. The CDR3 has 14 amino acids. Germline V gene lookup returns CDR1 SGHAT and CDR2 FQNNGV. Here the CDR3 reads CASSSLSGYNEQFF. The CDR3 DNA is TGTGCCAGCAGCTCACTTTCCGGTTACAATGAGCAGTTCTTC.

The chain combines TRBV30 with TRBJ2-5, with 7 bases that match TRBD2. The DNA end lines up better with TRBJ2-7; the J call may be wrong. Germline CDR1 is GTSNPN and CDR2 is SVGIG (reference sequence). The CDR3 runs 14 residues. The CDR3 DNA reads as TGTGCCTGGAGGCCTCTAGCGGTTCTTTACGAGCAGTACTTC. Translating it yields CAWRPLAVLYEQYF.

V usage is TRBV7-2 and J usage is TRBJ2-3; TRBD1 aligns across 9 bases. The V and J ends lost 5 bases and 4 bases, in that order; junction bases with no gene match: 4. The CDR3 sequence is 14 residues long. Germline CDR1 reads SGHTA; CDR2 reads FQGNSA. The CDR3: CASSRDRVSDTQYF. As DNA, the CDR3 is TGTGCCAGCAGCCGGGACAGGGTGTCAGATACGCAGTATTTT.

The V call is TRBV29-1, the J call TRBJ2-3; TRBD1 agrees at 9 bases. The CDR3 has 12 amino acids. V shed 7 bases, J shed 6 bases, and the junction held 5 bases outside the gene matches. CDR1 SQVTM and CDR2 ANQGSEA come from the germline V gene. The CDR3 sequence is CSAAGQGDTQYF. CDR3 bases: TGCAGCGCCGCCGGACAGGGGGATACGCAGTATTTT.

This clonotype was seen a handful of times. The chain couples TRBV27 to TRBJ2-7, with D maybe TRBD2 (5 bases). V was trimmed by 8 bases and J by 4 bases, leaving 9 bases between them. The CDR3 is 11 residues long. The germline CDR1 and CDR2 sequences are MNHEY and SMNVEV (reference sequence). The CDR3 DNA reads TGTGCCAGCGCCGGGAATTACGAGCAGTACTTC. It specifies CASAGNYEQYF.

This clonotype was observed many times. The chain couples TRBV7-2 to TRBJ2-3; D is undetermined. V gave up 5 bases and J gave up 6 bases, with 9 bases separating them. The CDR3 spans 12 residues. The germline V gene encodes CDR1 SGHTA and CDR2 FQGNSA. CDR3 DNA: TGTGCCAGCAGCCCACAGTCGGATACGCAGTATTTT. Protein product: CASSPQSDTQYF.

V is TRBV2 and J is TRBJ1-2; unclear D gene. The CDR3 contains 14 residues. CDR1 SNHLY and CDR2 FYNNEI come from the germline V gene. The V end was cut by 7 bases, the J end by 4 bases, with 16 bases between. This CDR3 reads CASKEEESVYGYTF. The DNA of the CDR3 is TGTGCCAGCAAGGAGGAGGAAAGCGTCTATGGCTACACCTTC.

This sequence joins TRBV3-1 and TRBJ2-3; D might be TRBD1 or TRBD2, each matching 6 bases. With 1 base removed from V and 0 bases from J, the gap between germline ends came to 8 bases. The CDR3 contains 15 residues. Germline-derived CDR1 and CDR2 are LGHDT and YNNKEL (reference sequence). For the CDR3, the DNA is TGTGCCAGCAGCCAAGGGGGGGCTAGCACAGATACGCAGTATTTT. Its translation is CASSQGGASTDTQYF.

The V call is TRBV6-1, the J call TRBJ2-7; TRBD1 might be the D (6 bases). Trimming cost V 6 bases and J 1 base, with 13 bases left between them. This CDR3 comprises 14 residues. The germline V gene has CDR1 MNHNS and CDR2 SASEGT. The CDR3 nucleotides are TGTGCCAGCAGACGGGACACCGGATCCTACGAGCAGTACTTC. Amino acid sequence: CASRRDTGSYEQYF.

The DNA of the CDR3 is TGTGCCAGCAGTTTCAGGACTAGCGGGCCGTACAATGAGCAGTTCTTC. Its protein product is CASSFRTSGPYNEQFF. V usage is TRBV27 and J usage is TRBJ2-1; TRBD2 aligns across 11 bases. Germline trimming cut 3 bases from V and 4 bases from J; bases unmatched to any gene: 5. Germline CDR1 and CDR2: MNHEY and SMNVEV (reference sequence). CDR3 length: 16 amino acids.

The chain recombines TRBV10-1 with TRBJ2-3; D is perhaps TRBD2 (6 bases). Trimming pared 4 bases from V and 7 bases from J, leaving 15 bases between. From germline, CDR1 is WNHNN and CDR2 SYGVQD (reference sequence). This CDR3 contains 14 residues. In nucleotides, the CDR3 is TGCGCCAGCAGTGCATGGGGGGACCGACATACGCAGTATTTT. Translating gives CASSAWGDRHTQYF.

The rearrangement uses TRBV20-1 and TRBJ2-7, with 7 bases that match TRBD2. The CDR3 contains 13 residues. Germline V CDR1 and CDR2: DFQATT, SNEGSKA (reference sequence). V shed 7 bases and J 2 bases; nucleotides not matched to a gene: 8. The chain's CDR3 is CSVARETPYEQYF. CDR3 coding DNA: TGCAGTGTAGCGCGGGAGACCCCCTACGAGCAGTACTTC.

This chain uses TRBV7-2 with TRBJ2-1, with 11 bases identical to TRBD2. This CDR3 region has 17 residues. V shed 1 base and J 5 bases; nucleotides not matched to a gene: 7. Germline V gene sequence: CDR1 SGHTA, CDR2 FQGNSA. The CDR3 DNA reads TGTGCCAGCAGCTTAGAGGTACTAGCGGGAGTGCACAATGAGCAGTTCTTC. Protein product: CASSLEVLAGVHNEQFF. The variable domain in full, with the rest retrieved from reference TRBV7-2 and TRBJ2-1, is GAGVSQSPSNKVTEKGKDVELRCDPISGHTALYWYRQSLGQGLEFLIYFQGNSAPDKSGLPSDRFSAERTGGSVSTLTIQRTQQEDSAVYLCASSLEVLAGVHNEQFFGPGTRLTVL.

This clonotype has just a few counts. The gene calls are TRBV4-2 and TRBJ2-1; TRBD2 matches 13 bases. The CDR3 has 16 residues. The ends lost 2 bases at V and 9 bases at J; junction bases unmatched: 7. Germline CDR1 reads LGHNA; CDR2 reads YNFKEQ. The CDR3 reads CASSQSGTSGVGEQFF. The CDR3 coding sequence is TGTGCCAGCAGCCAATCCGGGACTAGCGGGGTGGGTGAGCAGTTCTTC.

This clonotype appeared a few times. This rearrangement joins TRBV7-2 to TRBJ2-1; possibly TRBD2 for D (6 bases). The germline CDR1 and CDR2 sequences are SGHTA and FQGNSA. This CDR3 is built from 14 residues. Trimming removed 5 bases from V and 7 bases from J, with 15 bases in between. The CDR3 nucleotides are TGTGCCAGCAGCCCCTTGCCGGGGGTGAATGAGCAGTTCTTC. Translating it yields CASSPLPGVNEQFF.

The chain is built from TRBV9 and TRBJ1-2, with D unclear. The germline V gene encodes CDR1 SGDLS and CDR2 YYNGEE. The V end lost 3 bases, the J end lost 4 bases, and 16 bases lay between the germline ends. This CDR3 is built from 15 residues. The CDR3 DNA follows: TGTGCCAGCAGCGACCCTCCAGCGGCCGGCTATGGCTACACCTTC. Amino acid sequence: CASSDPPAAGYGYTF.

The J gene is TRBJ2-6, the V gene TRBV25-1; D unclear. Trimming removed 7 bases at V and 5 bases at J, with 6 bases between. The CDR3 spans 12 residues. The germline CDR1 and CDR2 sequences are MGHDK and SYGVNS. In DNA form, the CDR3 reads TGTGCCAGCATTTCTCGGGCCAACGTCCTGACTTTC. It yields the protein CASISRANVLTF.

This chain connects TRBV20-1 to TRBJ2-5; a weak D match, TRBD2 (5 bases). The J call may be wrong; the DNA end is better matched by TRBJ2-7. This CDR3 contains 14 residues. CDR1 and CDR2 from the germline V gene are DFQATT and SNEGSKA (reference sequence). This chain's CDR3 is CSAREVVRHYEQYF. DNA for the CDR3: TGCAGTGCTCGGGAAGTCGTACGACACTACGAGCAGTACTTC.

The V gene is TRBV14, the J gene TRBJ2-4, with 11 bases matching TRBD2. The J call is in doubt because the DNA end fits TRBJ2-7 better. The CDR3 has 15 residues. Looked up from germline, CDR1 is SGHDN and CDR2 is FVKESK. DNA for the CDR3: TGTGCCAGCAGCCAACTAGCGGGGGGTCGGAACGAGCAGTACTTC. Residues: CASSQLAGGRNEQYF.

The V gene is TRBV11-2, the J gene TRBJ2-1; D call uncertain. The length of the CDR3 is 13 residues. Germline loops: CDR1 SGHAT, CDR2 FQNNGV. Trimming shortened V by 4 bases and J by 10 bases, and 14 bases separated the two germline ends. CDR3 bases: TGTGCCAGCAGCTCCCAGGACCTCGGGGAGCAGTTCTTC. Translated, it gives CASSSQDLGEQFF.

This clonotype was observed a handful of times. The chain links TRBV7-9 to TRBJ2-1; D perhaps matches TRBD1 (6 bases). Trimming took off 5 bases at V and 6 bases at J, with 11 bases between the two ends. The CDR3 has 13 amino acids. Germline V lookup: CDR1 SEHNR, CDR2 FQNEAQ (reference sequence). The CDR3 is CASSRGQFNEQFF. CDR3 in DNA: TGTGCCAGCAGCAGAGGACAGTTCAATGAGCAGTTCTTC.

This clonotype was recorded only once. V usage is TRBV20-1 and J usage is TRBJ1-2; D ambiguous. V shed 0 bases and J shed 0 bases, with 8 bases lying between them. The germline gives CDR1 DFQATT, CDR2 SNEGSKA (reference sequence). This CDR3 spans 14 amino acids. CDR3: CSARDAQANYGYTF. The CDR3 nucleotides are TGCAGTGCTAGAGATGCGCAGGCTAACTATGGCTACACCTTC.

This clonotype was found a few times. V and J are TRBV19 and TRBJ2-7, with 9 bases matching TRBD2. The CDR3 totals 15 residues. The V and J ends lost 8 bases and 4 bases, in that order; junction bases with no gene match: 12. Germline V gene sequence: CDR1 LNHDA, CDR2 SQIVND (reference sequence). CDR3 bases: TGTGCCAGTCAGCCGGCTAGCGGGGAGGCTTACGAGCAGTACTTC. This sequence encodes CASQPASGEAYEQYF. The full variable domain, completed using reference TRBV19 and TRBJ2-7, is DGGITQSPKYLFRKEGQNVTLSCEQNLNHDAMYWYRQDPGQGLRLIYYSQIVNDFQKGDIAEGYSVSREKKESFPLTVTSAQKNPTAFYLCASQPASGEAYEQYFGPGTRLTVT.

The chain employs TRBV27 and TRBJ1-1; tentatively, D is TRBD1 (5 bases). CDR3 length equals 15 residues. The germline gives CDR1 MNHEY, CDR2 SMNVEV (reference sequence). The V end was cut by 5 bases, the J end by 0 bases, with 13 bases between. CDR3 protein: CASSPHEGLNTEAFF. For the CDR3, the DNA is TGTGCCAGCAGTCCCCATGAGGGGTTGAACACTGAAGCTTTCTTT.

The chain combines TRBV6-2 or TRBV6-3 with TRBJ2-5, with D possibly TRBD2 on 5 matching bases. Trimming shortened V by 5 bases and J by 1 base, and 14 bases separated the two germline ends. The V gene's germline CDR1 is MNHEY and CDR2 SVGEGT. CDR3 length equals 15 residues. The CDR3 DNA sequence: TGTGCCAGCAGTGATACCGTGACTACCCAAGAGACCCAGTACTTC. Translation gives CASSDTVTTQETQYF.

The chain recombines TRBV12-3 or TRBV12-4 with TRBJ1-5; 7 bases are a match to TRBD1. CDR3 length: 15 residues. Germline trimming cut 4 bases from V and 7 bases from J; bases unmatched to any gene: 10. The CDR3 DNA sequence: TGTGCCAGCAGTTCCAACGGACAGGCCGAGCAGCCCCAGCATTTT. Its translation is CASSSNGQAEQPQHF.

This clonotype was observed a few times. The chain joins TRBV7-2 to TRBJ2-4; D unresolved. CDR1 and CDR2 from the germline V gene are SGHTA and FQGNSA. The CDR3 covers 14 residues. The V end was cut by 1 base, the J end by 2 bases, with 6 bases between. CDR3 sequence: CASSLGLSKNIQYF. The DNA of the CDR3 is TGTGCCAGCAGCTTAGGGCTCTCCAAAAACATTCAGTACTTC.

The rearrangement uses TRBV29-1 and TRBJ2-1; tentatively, D is TRBD1 or TRBD2 (5 bases each). The CDR3 loop spans 12 amino acids. CDR1 is SQVTM and CDR2 is ANQGSEA in the germline V gene. Trimming removed 4 bases at V and 10 bases at J, with 14 bases between. The CDR3 protein is CSVAGTPYEQFF. The CDR3, as DNA: TGCAGCGTTGCAGGGACCCCCTACGAGCAGTTCTTC.

The V and J genes are TRBV5-6 and TRBJ2-7; 10 nucleotides match TRBD1. TRBJ2-5 matches the DNA end more closely, so the J call is doubtful. The CDR3 sequence is 12 residues long. CDR1 and CDR2 from the germline V gene are SGHDT and YYEEEE. CDR3 nucleotides: TGTGCCAGCGGACAGGGGGGCGAGACCCAGTACTTC. Amino acid sequence: CASGQGGETQYF.

This clonotype was counted a single time. The genes are TRBV3-1 and TRBJ2-1; 8 bases line up with TRBD1. CDR3 length equals 14 residues. Germline loops: CDR1 LGHDT, CDR2 YNNKEL (reference sequence). Trimming took 5 bases from V and 8 from J; bases not matched to a gene: 8. CDR3 residues: CASSSFDRGYEQFF. For the CDR3, the DNA is TGTGCCAGCAGCAGTTTCGACAGGGGCTATGAGCAGTTCTTC.